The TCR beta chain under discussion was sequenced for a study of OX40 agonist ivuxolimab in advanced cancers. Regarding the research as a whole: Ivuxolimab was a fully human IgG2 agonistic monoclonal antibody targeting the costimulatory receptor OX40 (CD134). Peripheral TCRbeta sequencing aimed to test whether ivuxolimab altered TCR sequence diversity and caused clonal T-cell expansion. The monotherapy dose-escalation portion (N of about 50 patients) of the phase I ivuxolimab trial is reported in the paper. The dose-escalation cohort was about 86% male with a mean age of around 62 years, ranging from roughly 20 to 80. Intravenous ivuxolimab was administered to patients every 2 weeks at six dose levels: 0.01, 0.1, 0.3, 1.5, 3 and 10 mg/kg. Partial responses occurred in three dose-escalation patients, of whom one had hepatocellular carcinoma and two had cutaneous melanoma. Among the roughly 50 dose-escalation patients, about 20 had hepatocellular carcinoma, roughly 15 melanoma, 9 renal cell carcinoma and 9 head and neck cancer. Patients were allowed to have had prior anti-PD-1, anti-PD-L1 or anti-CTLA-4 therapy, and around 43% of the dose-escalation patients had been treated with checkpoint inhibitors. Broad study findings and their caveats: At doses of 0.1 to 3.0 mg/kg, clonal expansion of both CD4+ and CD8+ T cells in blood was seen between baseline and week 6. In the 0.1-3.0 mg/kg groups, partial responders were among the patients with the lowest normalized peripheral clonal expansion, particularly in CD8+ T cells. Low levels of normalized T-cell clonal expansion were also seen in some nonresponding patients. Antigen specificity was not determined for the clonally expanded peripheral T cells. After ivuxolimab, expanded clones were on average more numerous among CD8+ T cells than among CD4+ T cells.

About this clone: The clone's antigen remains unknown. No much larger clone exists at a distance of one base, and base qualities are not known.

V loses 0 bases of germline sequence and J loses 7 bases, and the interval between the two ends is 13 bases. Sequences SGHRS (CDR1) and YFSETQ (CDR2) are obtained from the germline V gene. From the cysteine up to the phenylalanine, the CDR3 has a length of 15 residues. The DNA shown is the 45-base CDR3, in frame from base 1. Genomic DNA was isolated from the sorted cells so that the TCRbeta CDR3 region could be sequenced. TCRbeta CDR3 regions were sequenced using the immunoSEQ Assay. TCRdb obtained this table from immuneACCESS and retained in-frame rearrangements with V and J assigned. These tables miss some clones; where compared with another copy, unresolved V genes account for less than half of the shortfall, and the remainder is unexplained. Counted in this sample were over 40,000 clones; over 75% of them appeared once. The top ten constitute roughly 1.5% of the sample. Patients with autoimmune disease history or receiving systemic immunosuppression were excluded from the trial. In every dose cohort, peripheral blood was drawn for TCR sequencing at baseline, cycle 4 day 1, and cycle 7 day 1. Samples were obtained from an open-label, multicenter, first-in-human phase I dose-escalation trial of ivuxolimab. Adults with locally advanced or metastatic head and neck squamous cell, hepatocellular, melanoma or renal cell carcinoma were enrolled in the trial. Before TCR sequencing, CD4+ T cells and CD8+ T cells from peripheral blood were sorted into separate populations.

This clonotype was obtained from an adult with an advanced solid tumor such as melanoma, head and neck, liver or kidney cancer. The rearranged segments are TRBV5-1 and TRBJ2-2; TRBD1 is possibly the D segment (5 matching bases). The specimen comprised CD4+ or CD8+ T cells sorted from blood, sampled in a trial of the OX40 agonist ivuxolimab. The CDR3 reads CASSLDRLGVGELFF. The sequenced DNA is TGCGCCAGCAGCTTGGACAGGTTAGGGGTCGGGGAGCTGTTTTTT.